This T cell receptor (beta chain) was profiled in a study of cytomegalovirus exposure and HLA in healthy donors. Overall study findings and caveats: When analyzed later, a missense DCLRE1C variant was found to be linked to TCR beta V- and J-gene trimming. In an earlier analysis, most TCR beta V segments were productive about 87% or about 30% of the time. Association of 17,000 or so TCR beta sequences with HLA alleles was found at 0.05 false discovery rate in a later analysis. Sequencing depth roughly uniform across donors was assumed in presence/absence analyses.

The CDR3 spans 14 residues. J lost 5 bases, V lost 8 bases, and 9 bases had no gene match. The germline V gene has CDR1 MNHNY and CDR2 SVGAGI (reference sequence). Amplification used 60 Vbeta primers and 13 Jbeta primers. Using immunoSEQ multiplex PCR, the repertoire was profiled, and TCRdb retains in-frame clones only, with some absent. The top ten hold less than 3% of the sample, which has 110,000 or so clones, roughly 70% seen once. In regard to this clone: Antigen: not known.

Sequences were obtained from PBMCs. This clonotype originated in a woman in her thirties or forties in good health and CMV-seropositive. This chain links TRBV6-6 with TRBJ2-1; TRBD2 matches 7 bases. CDR3 residues: CASCASGGDNEQFF. The CDR3 bases are TGTGCCAGCTGTGCTAGCGGCGGGGACAATGAGCAGTTCTTC.